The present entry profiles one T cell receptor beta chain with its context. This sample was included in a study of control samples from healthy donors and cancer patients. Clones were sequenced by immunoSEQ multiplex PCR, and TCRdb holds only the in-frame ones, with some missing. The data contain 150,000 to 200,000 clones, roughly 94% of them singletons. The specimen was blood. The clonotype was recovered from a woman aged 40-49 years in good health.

The CDR3 is CASSERGAPTAEQFF. As DNA, the CDR3 is TGTGCCAGCAGTGAAAGGGGGGCCCCGACCGCTGAGCAGTTCTTC. V and J are TRBV2 and TRBJ2-1; D assignment may be TRBD1 or TRBD2 (6 bases each). This CDR3 comprises 15 residues. V was pared by 2 bases and J by 9 bases, with 17 bases between. CDR1 and CDR2 (germline): SNHLY, FYNNEI.